This T cell receptor beta chain was captured in a study of blood T cell repertoires in COVID-19. To note about this clone: The sample contains more than one DNA sequence encoding this CDR3.

Under the authors' procedure: Nucleated cell counts were estimated from reference gene primer amplification. Sequencing used immunoSEQ multiplex PCR; TCRdb keeps in-frame clones, though not all of them. That table supplies the V and J calls and clone size; D and trimming were determined from the DNA. Of about 290,000 clones in the sample, around 86% were seen once. Individuals drawn from 24 US areas were roughly 18 to 95 years old. Two negative PCRs, clearance, or symptom resolution were required of recovered Cohort 3 donors. This sequence originates from a middle-aged woman who had recovered from COVID-19. Sequences were obtained from PBMCs or T cells enriched from blood (not recorded which).

The CDR3 region has the DNA TGTGCCAGCTCACCGCGCCTCACTGAAGCTTTCTTT. Translated, it gives CASSPRLTEAFF. The chain employs TRBV18 and TRBJ1-1; D uncertain. V lost 3 bases and J 4 bases, leaving 6 bases between the germline ends. The CDR3 spans 12 residues. Per germline, CDR1 KGHSH and CDR2 LQKENI.